Given below is one T cell receptor (beta chain) in context. As yet, its antigen is unknown. Germline values: CDR1 SGHVS, CDR2 FNYEAQ. Trimming removed 1 base at V and 3 bases at J, with 19 bases between. The CDR3 sequence is 17 residues long. TCRdb independently ran MiXCR on the reads; one entry per CDR3 protein. The data contain some 180,000 distinct CDR3 sequences, roughly 17% of them singletons. The data stem from a study of T cell repertoires in cytomegalovirus infection. About the study: Signatures in public TCR beta sequences pointed to both CMV infection and matching HLA type.

Overall study results and limits: It was HLA-C-restricted CMV-specific TCR beta clonotypes that dominated the response ex vivo. The cumulative frequency of public TCR beta families identified carriers of CMV plus the relevant HLA.

The sequenced sample was CD8+ T cells from PBMCs. This TCR was sampled from a human donor in good health (CMV status not recorded). Some clones in this sample may be carry-over from other donors' samples. The J gene is TRBJ2-7, the V gene TRBV7-6, with D possibly being TRBD1 (7 bases). CDR3 bases: TGTGCCAGCAGCTTAGTGGGGGGACAGTCACTTAACTACGAGCAGTACTTC. Its protein product is CASSLVGGQSLNYEQYF.